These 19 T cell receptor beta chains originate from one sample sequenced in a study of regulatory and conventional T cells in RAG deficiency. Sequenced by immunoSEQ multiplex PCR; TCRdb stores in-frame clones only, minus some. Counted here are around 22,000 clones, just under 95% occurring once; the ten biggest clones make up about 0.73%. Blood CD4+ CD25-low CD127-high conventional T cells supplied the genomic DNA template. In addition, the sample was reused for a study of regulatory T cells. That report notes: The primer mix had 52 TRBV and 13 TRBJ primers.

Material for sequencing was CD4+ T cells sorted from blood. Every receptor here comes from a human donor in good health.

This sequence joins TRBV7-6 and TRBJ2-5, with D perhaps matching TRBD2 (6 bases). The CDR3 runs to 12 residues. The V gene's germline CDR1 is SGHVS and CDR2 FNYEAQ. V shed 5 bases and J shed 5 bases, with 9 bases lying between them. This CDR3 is CASSNAGETQYF. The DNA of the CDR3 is TGTGCCAGCAGCAACGCGGGGGAGACCCAGTACTTC.

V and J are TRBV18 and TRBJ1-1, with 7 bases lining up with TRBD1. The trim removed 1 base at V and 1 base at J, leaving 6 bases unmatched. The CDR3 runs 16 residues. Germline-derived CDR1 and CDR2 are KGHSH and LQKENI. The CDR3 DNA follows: TGTGCCAGCTCACCACTGTCAGGGGGGGGGAACACTGAAGCTTTCTTT. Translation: CASSPLSGGGNTEAFF. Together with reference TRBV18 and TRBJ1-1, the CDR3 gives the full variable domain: NAGVMQNPRHLVRRRGQEARLRCSPMKGHSHVYWYRQLPEEGLKFMVYLQKENIIDESGMPKERFSAEFPKEGPSILRIQQVVRGDSAAYFCASSPLSGGGNTEAFFGQGTRLTVV.

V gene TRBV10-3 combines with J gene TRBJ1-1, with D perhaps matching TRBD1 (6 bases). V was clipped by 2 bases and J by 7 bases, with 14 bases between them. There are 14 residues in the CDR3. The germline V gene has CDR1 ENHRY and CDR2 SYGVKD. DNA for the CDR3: TGTGCCATCAGTGAGAGTCAGGGGATAGGTGAAGCTTTCTTT. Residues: CAISESQGIGEAFF.

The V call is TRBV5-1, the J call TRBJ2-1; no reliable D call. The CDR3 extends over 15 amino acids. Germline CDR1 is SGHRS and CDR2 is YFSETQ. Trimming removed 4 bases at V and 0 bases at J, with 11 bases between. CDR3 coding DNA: TGCGCCAGCAGCCCGGCCGCAAGCTCCTACAATGAGCAGTTCTTC. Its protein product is CASSPAASSYNEQFF.

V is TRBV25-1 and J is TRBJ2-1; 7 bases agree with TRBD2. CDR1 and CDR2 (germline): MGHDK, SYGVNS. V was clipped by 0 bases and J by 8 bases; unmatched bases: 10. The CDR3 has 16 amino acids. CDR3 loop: CASSEYGGGGRDEQFF. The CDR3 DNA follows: TGTGCCAGCAGTGAATACGGTGGCGGGGGTCGCGATGAGCAGTTCTTC. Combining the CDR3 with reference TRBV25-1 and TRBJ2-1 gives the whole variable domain EADIYQTPRYLVIGTGKKITLECSQTMGHDKMYWYQQDPGMELHLIHYSYGVNSTEKGDLSSESTVSRIRTEHFPLTLESARPSHTSQYLCASSEYGGGGRDEQFFGPGTRLTVL.

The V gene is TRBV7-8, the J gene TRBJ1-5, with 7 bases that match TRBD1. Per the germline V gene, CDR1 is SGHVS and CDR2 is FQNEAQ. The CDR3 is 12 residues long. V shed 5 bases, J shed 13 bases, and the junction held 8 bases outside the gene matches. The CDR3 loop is CASSPRQGSQHF. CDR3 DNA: TGTGCCAGCAGCCCCCGACAGGGCTCACAGCATTTT.

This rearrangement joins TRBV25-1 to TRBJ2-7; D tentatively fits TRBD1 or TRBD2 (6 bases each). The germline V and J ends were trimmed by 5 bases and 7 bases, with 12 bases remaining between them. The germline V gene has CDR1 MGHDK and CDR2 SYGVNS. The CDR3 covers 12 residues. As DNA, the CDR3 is TGTGCCAGCAGTAGGGGGGCGGGGGAGCAGTACTTC. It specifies CASSRGAGEQYF.

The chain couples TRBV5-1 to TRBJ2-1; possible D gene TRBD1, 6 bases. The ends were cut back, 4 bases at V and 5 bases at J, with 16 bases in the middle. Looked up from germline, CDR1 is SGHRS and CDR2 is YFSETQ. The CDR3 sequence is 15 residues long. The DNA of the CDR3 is TGCGCCAGCAGCCTTCGGGTTCAGGGGCACAATGAGCAGTTCTTC. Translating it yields CASSLRVQGHNEQFF.

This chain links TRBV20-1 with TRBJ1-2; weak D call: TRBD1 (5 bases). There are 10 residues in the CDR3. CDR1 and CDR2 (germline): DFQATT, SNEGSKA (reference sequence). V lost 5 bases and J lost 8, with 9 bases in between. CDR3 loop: CSADRRGYTF. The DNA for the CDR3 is TGCAGTGCTGACAGAAGAGGCTACACCTTC.

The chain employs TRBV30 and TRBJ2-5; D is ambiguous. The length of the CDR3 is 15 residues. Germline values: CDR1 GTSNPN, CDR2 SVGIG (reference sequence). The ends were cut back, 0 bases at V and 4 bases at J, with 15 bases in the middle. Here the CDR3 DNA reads TGTGCCTGGAGTGTAGCCTCCGGACCCCTAGAGACCCAGTACTTC. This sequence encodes CAWSVASGPLETQYF.

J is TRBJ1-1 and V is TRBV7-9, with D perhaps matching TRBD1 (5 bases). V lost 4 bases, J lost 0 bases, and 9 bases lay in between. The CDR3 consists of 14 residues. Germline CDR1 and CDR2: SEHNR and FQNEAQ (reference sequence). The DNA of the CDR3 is TGTGCCAGCAGCTCGGGACTCTTGAACACTGAAGCTTTCTTT. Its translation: CASSSGLLNTEAFF.

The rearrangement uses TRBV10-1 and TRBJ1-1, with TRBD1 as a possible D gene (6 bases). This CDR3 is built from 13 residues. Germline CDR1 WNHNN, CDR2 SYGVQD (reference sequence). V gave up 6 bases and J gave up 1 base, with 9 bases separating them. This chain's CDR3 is CASSTDRNTEAFF. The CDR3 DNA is TGCGCCAGCAGCACGGACAGGAACACTGAAGCTTTCTTT.

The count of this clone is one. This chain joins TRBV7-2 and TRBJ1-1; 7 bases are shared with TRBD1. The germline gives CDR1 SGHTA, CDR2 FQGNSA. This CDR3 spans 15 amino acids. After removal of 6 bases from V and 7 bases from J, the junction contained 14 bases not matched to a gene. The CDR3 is CASRFVAGQEGEAFF. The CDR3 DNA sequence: TGTGCCAGCAGGTTTGTGGCCGGACAGGAAGGTGAAGCTTTCTTT.

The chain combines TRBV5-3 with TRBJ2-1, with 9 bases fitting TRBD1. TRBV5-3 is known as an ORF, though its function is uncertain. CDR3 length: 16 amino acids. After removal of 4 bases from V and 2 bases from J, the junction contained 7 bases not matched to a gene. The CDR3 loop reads CARSTGQGSPYNEQFF. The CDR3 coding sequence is TGTGCCAGAAGCACCGGACAGGGGTCCCCCTACAATGAGCAGTTCTTC.

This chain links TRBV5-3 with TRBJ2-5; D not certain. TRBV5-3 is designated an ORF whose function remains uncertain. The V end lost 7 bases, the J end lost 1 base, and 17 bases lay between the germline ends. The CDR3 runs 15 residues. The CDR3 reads CARRGRGKLQETQYF. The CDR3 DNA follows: TGTGCCAGACGTGGGCGCGGTAAGCTCCAAGAGACCCAGTACTTC.

The CDR3 is CAIQAAGRYNEQFF. The CDR3 nucleotides are TGTGCCATCCAAGCAGCGGGTCGTTACAATGAGCAGTTCTTC. This chain joins TRBV19 and TRBJ2-1; weak D call: TRBD2 (6 bases). In germline, CDR1 is LNHDA, CDR2 SQIVND (reference sequence). Deletions cut 10 bases from V and 4 bases from J, with 17 bases between. CDR3 length: 14 residues.

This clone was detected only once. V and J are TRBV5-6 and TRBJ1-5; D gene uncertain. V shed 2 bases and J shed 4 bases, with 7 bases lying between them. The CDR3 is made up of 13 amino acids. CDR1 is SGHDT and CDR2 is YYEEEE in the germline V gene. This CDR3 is CASSFSSNQPQHF. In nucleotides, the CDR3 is TGTGCCAGCAGCTTTTCCTCTAATCAGCCCCAGCATTTT.

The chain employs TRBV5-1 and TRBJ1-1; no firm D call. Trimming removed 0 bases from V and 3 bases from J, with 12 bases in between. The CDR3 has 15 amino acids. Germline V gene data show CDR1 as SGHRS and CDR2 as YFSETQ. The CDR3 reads CASSLAVGPYTEAFF. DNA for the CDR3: TGCGCCAGCAGCTTGGCCGTAGGGCCGTACACTGAAGCTTTCTTT.

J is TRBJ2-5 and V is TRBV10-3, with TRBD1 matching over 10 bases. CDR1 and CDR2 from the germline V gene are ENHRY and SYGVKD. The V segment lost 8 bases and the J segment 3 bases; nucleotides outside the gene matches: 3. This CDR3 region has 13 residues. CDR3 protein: CAIGGTGEETQYF. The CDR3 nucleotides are TGTGCCATCGGTGGGACAGGGGAAGAGACCCAGTACTTC.